The text below deals with one TCR beta chain. TCRdb re-analysed the reads in MiXCR, keeping a single row per CDR3 protein. The sample comprises about 260,000 distinct CDR3 sequences, roughly 13% of which are singletons, and around 9% rests with the top ten. V was cut by 0 bases and J by 3 bases, with 10 bases left in between. Germline V lookup: CDR1 SGDLS, CDR2 YYNGEE. This CDR3 spans 15 amino acids. The data are from a study of T cell repertoires in cytomegalovirus infection. Source material: PBMCs. J is TRBJ1-5 and V is TRBV9; D remains unclear. This TCR came from a human donor in good health (CMV status not recorded). Some clones in this sample may be carry-over from other donors' samples. This CDR3 reads CASSVAPGHNQPQHF. The CDR3 coding sequence is TGTGCCAGCAGCGTAGCTCCGGGTCACAATCAGCCCCAGCATTTT. The full variable domain, with the rest looked up from reference TRBV9 and TRBJ1-5, is DSGVTQTPKHLITATGQRVTLRCSPRSGDLSVYWYQQSLDQGLQFLIQYYNGEERAKGNILERFSAQQFPDLHSELNLSSLELGDSALYFCASSVAPGHNQPQHFGDGTRLSIL.